This record covers a single T cell receptor beta chain. The antigen is unknown. The data are from a study of cytomegalovirus exposure and HLA in healthy donors. Sequenced by immunoSEQ multiplex PCR; TCRdb stores in-frame clones only, minus some. The repertoire consists of about 73,000 clones, with 85% to 95% occurring once and the leading ten covering less than 3.5%. The study's findings and limits: The study recorded some 160 TCR beta chains that were cytomegalovirus-associated. Despite most TCR sequences being rare, some public TCRs occurred in many donors.

Trimming stripped 5 bases from V and 4 bases from J, with 8 bases between. This CDR3 region has 12 residues. The germline V gene has CDR1 MNHNY and CDR2 SVGAGI (reference sequence). The source material was PBMCs. The clonotype comes from a man aged 18 to 30 in good health and CMV-seronegative. This sequence joins TRBV6-6 and TRBJ2-5, with a possible D match to TRBD2 (5 bases). The CDR3 protein is CASSTAGETQYF. The CDR3 DNA sequence: TGTGCCAGCAGTACCGCGGGAGAGACCCAGTACTTC.